This TCR beta chain was captured by sequencing in a study of glioma-infiltrating T cells after dendritic cell vaccination (dated by TCRdb to the mid-2010s). Broadly, across the study: A cohort of roughly 15 glioblastoma patients from Phase I and II dendritic cell vaccination trials was included, of whom 9 were newly diagnosed and 6 had recurrent disease. Patients received autologous tumor lysate-pulsed dendritic cell vaccination between the early 2000s and the early 2010s. To make the vaccine, monocyte-derived dendritic cells were cultured for about seven days with IL-4 and GM-CSF and then pulsed overnight with autologous tumor lysate. Three intradermal dendritic cell vaccine injections were administered to patients at biweekly intervals in the arm below the axilla. In glioblastoma patients vaccinated with dendritic cells, deep sequencing of TCR beta CDR3 regions served to measure tumor-infiltrating lymphocyte content and to compare repertoires between tumor and blood. Survival after dendritic cell vaccination was correlated with TCR sequencing metrics, such as TIL content and the overlap between tumor and blood repertoires. What the research found in general, with its limitations: Higher estimated pretreatment TIL content predicted longer time to progression and overall survival after dendritic cell vaccination. The cohort was small and heterogeneous, only a few patients had full blood and tumor sets, and even fewer had initial-recurrent tumor pairs. The TCR overlap response model with three groups was called speculative and said to need prospective validation. TCR clonality showed no direct relationship with survival, which suggests that a diverse polyclonal response may be important.

Read against the paper, the sample's time point label means: after dendritic cell vaccination, including at tumor progression/relapse. Patients were selected on the basis of adequate residual fresh-frozen tumor tissue and more than two years of available survival data. None of the glioblastoma patients carried an isocitrate dehydrogenase mutation, although molecular status otherwise varied. PBMC collection took place before vaccination, two weeks after the third vaccination, and at tumor progression if progression occurred. The Qiagen DNeasy Blood extraction Kit was used to extract genomic DNA. Relative to germline, V is 4 bases shorter and J is 1 base shorter, with 7 bases between their ends. The CDR3 runs 12 residues from the cysteine to the phenylalanine. The read is trimmed to its CDR3 DNA, 36 bases read in frame from base 1. CDR1 SQVTM and CDR2 ANQGSEA are derived from the germline V gene. This clone was seen more than once but under ten times. Its recognized antigen is unknown. Base qualities are not at hand, and no much larger clone is one base apart.

TCRB CDR3 regions were amplified from about 2 ug genomic DNA, or all available DNA if less, using the immunoSEQ assay. For multiplex PCR, 60 forward primers for TCR V beta segments and 13 reverse primers for J beta segments were used. Synthetic control templates were spiked into each sample at limiting dilution to estimate reads per starting template. Sequencing produced 87 bp reads on the Illumina HiSeq System. Processing in the source paper ran as follows. PCR and sequencing errors were removed by a nearest neighbor algorithm that merged closely related sequences. TCR overlap was defined as the percentage of unique tumor TCR beta sequences that were also present in the same patient's peripheral blood. The immuneACCESS repertoire file appears here via TCRdb, limited to in-frame rearrangements. These files lack a portion of the clones; in checked studies, under half of the deficit traces to unresolved V genes, and the cause of the others is not known. V, J and clone size were drawn from that table, and D and trimming were deduced from the DNA. Within this sample are approximately 85,000 clones, with 85% of them counted one time only. The ten largest clones represent over 6.5% of the sample.

The sequenced sample was blood, obtained after dendritic cell vaccination. The sequence links TRBV29-1 to TRBJ1-2, with no reliable assignment of the D segment. The sequence was collected from a human donor with glioblastoma. The CDR3 corresponds to CSVAGSNYGYTF. The sequenced DNA is TGCAGCGTTGCCGGGAGTAACTATGGCTACACCTTC.